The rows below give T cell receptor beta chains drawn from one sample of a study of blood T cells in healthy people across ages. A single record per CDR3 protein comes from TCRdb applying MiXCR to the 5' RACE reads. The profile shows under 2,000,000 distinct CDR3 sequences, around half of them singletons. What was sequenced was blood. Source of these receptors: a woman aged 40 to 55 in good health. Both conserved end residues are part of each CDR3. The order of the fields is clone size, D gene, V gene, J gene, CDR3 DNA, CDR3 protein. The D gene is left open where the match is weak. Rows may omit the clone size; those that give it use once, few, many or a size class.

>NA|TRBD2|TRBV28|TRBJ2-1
TGTACCAGCAGTTTAGGGCTAGCGGGGCTGCAGTTCTTC
CTSSLGLAGLQFF
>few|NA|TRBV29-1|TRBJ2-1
TGCAGCGTCGGGGGCAGGGTAAACAATGAGCAGTTCTTC
CSVGGRVNNEQFF
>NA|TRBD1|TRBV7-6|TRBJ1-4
TGTGCCAGCAGCCTTGGACAGGGGCAAACTAATGAAAAACTGTTTTTT
CASSLGQGQTNEKLFF
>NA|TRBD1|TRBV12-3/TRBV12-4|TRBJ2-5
TGTGCCACTCGGCCCGGGACAGGGACTTGGAATGAGCAGTACTTC
CATRPGTGTWNEQYF
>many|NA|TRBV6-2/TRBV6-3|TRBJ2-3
TGTGCCAGCAGCCCCGGACAGATCACAGATACGCAGTATTTT
CASSPGQITDTQYF
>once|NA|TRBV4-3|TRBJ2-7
TGCGCCAGCAGCCAAGGGTCGGGCAGGACTGCCTACGAGCAGTACTTC
CASSQGSGRTAYEQYF
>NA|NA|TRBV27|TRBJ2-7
TGTGCCAGCAGCGGGCGGGGTTGGGACTACGAGCAGTACTTC
CASSGRGWDYEQYF
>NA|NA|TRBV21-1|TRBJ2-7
TGTGCCAGCAGCGCTCCGGCGGAGACAGGCAGCTCCTACGAGCAGTACTTC
CASSAPAETGSSYEQYF
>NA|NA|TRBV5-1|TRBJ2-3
TGCGCCAGCAGCTTCCATGGGGAACCCACAGATACGCAGTATTTT
CASSFHGEPTDTQYF
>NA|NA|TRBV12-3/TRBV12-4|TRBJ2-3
TGTGCCAGCAGTCTAACTGGGGTGTATTCGGATACGCAGTATTTT
CASSLTGVYSDTQYF
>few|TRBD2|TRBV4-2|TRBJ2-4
TGTGCCAGCAGCCAAGAAGAATGGGCGGGGGGCAAAAACATTCAGTACTTC
CASSQEEWAGGKNIQYF
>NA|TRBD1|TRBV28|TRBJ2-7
TGTGCCAGCAGTCGCGATCCGGGACAGATTCCCTACGAGCAGTACTTC
CASSRDPGQIPYEQYF
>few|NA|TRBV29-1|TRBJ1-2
TGCAGCACATGGACAGCTAACTATGGCTACACCTTC
CSTWTANYGYTF
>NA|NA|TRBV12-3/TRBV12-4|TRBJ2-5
TGTGCCAGCAGTTTCGGACAGATATACAATGAGCAGTACTTC
CASSFGQIYNEQYF
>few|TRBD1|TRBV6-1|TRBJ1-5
TGTGCCAGCAGTGAAATAGAGACAGGGGTCAATCAGCCCCAGCATTTT
CASSEIETGVNQPQHF
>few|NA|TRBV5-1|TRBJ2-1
TGTGCCAGCAGACAGGCCTACAATGAGCAGTTCTTC
CASRQAYNEQFF
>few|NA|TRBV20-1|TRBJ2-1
TGCAGTGCGCTCCTCCCTCGGACTGCCTACTTCAGGGAGCAGTTCTTC
CSALLPRTAYFREQFF
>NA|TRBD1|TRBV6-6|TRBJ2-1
TGTGCCAGCAGCCCCGGGACAGGGGTCCCCTCCTACAATGAGCAGTTCTTC
CASSPGTGVPSYNEQFF
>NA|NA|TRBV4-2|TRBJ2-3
TGTGCCAGCAGCCAAGATCTACAGCCTCCGCAGTATTTT
CASSQDLQPPQYF
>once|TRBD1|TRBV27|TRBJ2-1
TGTGCCAGCAGGGGACAGGGTCAGTCCAATGAGCAGTTCTTC
CASRGQGQSNEQFF
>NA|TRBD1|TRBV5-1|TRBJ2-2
TGCGCCAGCAGGTGGGACAGGGACACCGGGGAGCTGTTTTTT
CASRWDRDTGELFF
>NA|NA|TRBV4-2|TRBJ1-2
TGTGCCAGCAGCCAAGACCAGACAGCCAACTATGGCTACACCTTC
CASSQDQTANYGYTF
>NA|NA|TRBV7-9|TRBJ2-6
TGTGCCAGCAGCTTACGGACAGTCTCTGGGGCCAACGTCCTGACTTTC
CASSLRTVSGANVLTF
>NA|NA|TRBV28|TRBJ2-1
TGTGCCAGCAGTTTAATGACTCCCCGCAATGAGCAGTCCTTC
CASSLMTPRNEQSF
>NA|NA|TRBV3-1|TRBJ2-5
TGTGCCAGCAGCCCATCATACGGGGCGAAACAAGAGACCCAGTACTTC
CASSPSYGAKQETQYF
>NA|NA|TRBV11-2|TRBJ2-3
TGTGCCAGCAGCCATCCAGGGGGGACGTCAGATACGCAGTATTTT
CASSHPGGTSDTQYF
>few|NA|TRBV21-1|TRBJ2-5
TGTGCCAGCACTACTGCCGGGACAGACAAAAAGACCCAGTACTTC
CASTTAGTDKKTQYF
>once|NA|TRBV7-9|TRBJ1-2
TGTGCCAGCAGCTTAGCGCGGTCAGCCACCTATGGCTCCACCTTC
CASSLARSATYGSTF